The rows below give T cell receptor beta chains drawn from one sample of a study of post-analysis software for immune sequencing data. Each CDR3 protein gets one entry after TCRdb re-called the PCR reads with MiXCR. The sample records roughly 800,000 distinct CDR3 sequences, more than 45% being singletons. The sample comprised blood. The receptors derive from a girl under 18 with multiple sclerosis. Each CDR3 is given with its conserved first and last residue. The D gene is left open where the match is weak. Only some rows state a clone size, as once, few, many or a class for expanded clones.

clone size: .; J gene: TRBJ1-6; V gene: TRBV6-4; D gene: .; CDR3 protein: CASSDSQFSPLHF; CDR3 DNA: TGTGCCAGCAGTGACTCACAGTTCTCACCCCTCCACTTT
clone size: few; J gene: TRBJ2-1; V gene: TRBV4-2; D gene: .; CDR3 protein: CASSPGLPPDNEQFF; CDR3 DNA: TGTGCCAGCAGCCCGGGACTCCCACCTGACAATGAGCAGTTCTTC
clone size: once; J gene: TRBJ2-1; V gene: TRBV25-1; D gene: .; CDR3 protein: CASTKGTFSSYNEQCF; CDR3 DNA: TGTGCCAGCACCAAAGGGACTTTTAGCTCCTACAATGAGCAGTGCTTC
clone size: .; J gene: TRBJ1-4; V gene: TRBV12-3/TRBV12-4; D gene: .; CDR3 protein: CASRSTGGNEKLFF; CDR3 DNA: TGTGCCAGCAGGTCAACCGGGGGTAATGAAAAACTGTTTTTT
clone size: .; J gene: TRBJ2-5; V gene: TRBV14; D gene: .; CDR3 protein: CASSQAGKTQYF; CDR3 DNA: TGTGCCAGCAGCCAAGCAGGAAAGACCCAGTACTTC
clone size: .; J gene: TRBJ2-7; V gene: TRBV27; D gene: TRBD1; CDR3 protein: CASWTGSYEQYF; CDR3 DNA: TGTGCCAGCTGGACAGGTTCCTACGAGCAGTACTTC
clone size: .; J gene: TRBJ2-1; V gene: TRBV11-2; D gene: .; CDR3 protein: CASSSNANEQFF; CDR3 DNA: TGTGCCAGCAGCTCCAACGCGAATGAGCAGTTCTTC
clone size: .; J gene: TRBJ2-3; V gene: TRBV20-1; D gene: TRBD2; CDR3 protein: CSAGLAGAYTQYF; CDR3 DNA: TGCAGTGCTGGGCTAGCGGGAGCTTATACGCAGTATTTT
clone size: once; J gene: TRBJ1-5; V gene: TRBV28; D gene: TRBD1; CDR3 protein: CASSLSYGTGGNQPQHF; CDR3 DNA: TGTGCCAGCAGTTTATCGTATGGGACAGGGGGCAATCAGCCCCAGCATTTT
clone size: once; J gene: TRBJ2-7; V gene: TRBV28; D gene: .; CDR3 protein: CASTDQGYEQYF; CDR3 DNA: TGTGCCAGCACCGATCAGGGCTACGAGCAGTACTTC
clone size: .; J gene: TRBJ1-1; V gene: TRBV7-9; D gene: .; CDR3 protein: CASSLVGGKNTEAFF; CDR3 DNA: TGTGCCAGCAGCTTAGTGGGCGGGAAGAACACTGAAGCTTTCTTT
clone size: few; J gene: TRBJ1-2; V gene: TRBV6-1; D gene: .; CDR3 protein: CASRQESYGYTF; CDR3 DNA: TGTGCCAGCAGACAGGAGTCCTATGGCTACACCTTC
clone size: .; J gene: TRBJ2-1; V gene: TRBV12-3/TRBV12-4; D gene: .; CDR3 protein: CASRGPVGGPTSYNEQFF; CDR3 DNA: TGTGCCAGCAGGGGCCCGGTCGGGGGACCGACCTCCTACAATGAGCAGTTCTTC
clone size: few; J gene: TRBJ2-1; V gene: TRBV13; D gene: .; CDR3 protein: CASSSADNEQFF; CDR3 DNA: TGTGCCAGCAGCTCCGCCGACAATGAGCAGTTCTTC